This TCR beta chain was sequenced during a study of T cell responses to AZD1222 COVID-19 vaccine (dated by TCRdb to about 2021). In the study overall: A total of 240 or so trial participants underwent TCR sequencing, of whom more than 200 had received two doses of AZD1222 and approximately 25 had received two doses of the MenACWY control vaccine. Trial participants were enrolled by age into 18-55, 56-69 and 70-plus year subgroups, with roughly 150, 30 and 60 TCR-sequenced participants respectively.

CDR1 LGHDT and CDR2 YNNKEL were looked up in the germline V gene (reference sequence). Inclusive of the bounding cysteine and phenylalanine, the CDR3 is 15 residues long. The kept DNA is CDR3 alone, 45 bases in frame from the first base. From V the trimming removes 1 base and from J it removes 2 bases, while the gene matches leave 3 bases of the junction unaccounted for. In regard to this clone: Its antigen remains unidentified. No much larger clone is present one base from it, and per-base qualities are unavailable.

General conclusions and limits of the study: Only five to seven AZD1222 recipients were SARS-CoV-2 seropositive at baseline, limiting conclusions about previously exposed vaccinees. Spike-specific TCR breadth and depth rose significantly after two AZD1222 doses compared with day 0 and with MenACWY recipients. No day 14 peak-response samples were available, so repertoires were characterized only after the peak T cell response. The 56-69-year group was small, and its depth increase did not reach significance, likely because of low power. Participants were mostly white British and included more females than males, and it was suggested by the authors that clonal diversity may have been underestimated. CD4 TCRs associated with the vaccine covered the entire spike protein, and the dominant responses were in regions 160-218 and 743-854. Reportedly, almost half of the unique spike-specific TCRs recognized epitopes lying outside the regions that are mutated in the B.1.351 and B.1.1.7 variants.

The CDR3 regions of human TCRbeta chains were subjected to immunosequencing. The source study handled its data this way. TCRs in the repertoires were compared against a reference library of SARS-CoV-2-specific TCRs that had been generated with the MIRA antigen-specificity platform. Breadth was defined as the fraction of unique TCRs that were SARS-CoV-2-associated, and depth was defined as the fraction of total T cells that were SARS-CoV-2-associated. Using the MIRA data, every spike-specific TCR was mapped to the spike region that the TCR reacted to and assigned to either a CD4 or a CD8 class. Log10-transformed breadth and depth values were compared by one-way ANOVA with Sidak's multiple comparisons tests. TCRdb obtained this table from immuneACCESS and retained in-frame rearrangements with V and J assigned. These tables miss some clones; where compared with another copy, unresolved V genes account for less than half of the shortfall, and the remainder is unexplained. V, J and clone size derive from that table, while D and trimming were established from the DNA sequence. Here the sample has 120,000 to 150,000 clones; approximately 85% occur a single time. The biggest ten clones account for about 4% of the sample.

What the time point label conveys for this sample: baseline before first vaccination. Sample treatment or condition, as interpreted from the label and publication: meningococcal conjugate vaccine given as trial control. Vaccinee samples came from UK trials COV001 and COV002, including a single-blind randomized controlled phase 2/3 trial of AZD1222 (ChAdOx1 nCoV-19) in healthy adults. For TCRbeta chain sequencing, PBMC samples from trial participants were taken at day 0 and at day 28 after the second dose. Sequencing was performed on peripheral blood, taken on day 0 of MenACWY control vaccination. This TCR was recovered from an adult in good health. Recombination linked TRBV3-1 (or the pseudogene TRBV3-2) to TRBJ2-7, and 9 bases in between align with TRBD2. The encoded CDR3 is CASSQGAGGPYEQYF. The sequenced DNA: TGTGCCAGCAGCCAAGGGGCGGGGGGGCCCTACGAGCAGTACTTC.